This TCR beta chain was observed in a study of T cells after posttransplantation cyclophosphamide. The length of the CDR3 is 15 residues. Busulfan-fludarabine conditioning, marrow transplant, and cyclophosphamide on days +3 and +4 were administered. Measured with immunoSEQ multiplex PCR; TCRdb has only the in-frame clones, and not every one. The sample has approximately 45,000 clones, roughly 87% seen once; the top ten hold around 2.3%. Here the sequenced sample was PBMCs, taken roughly 59 days after allogeneic stem cell transplant with posttransplant cyclophosphamide. J is TRBJ1-5 and V is TRBV12-2; TRBD1, as called in the table, went unchecked against the DNA. TRBV12-2 constitutes a pseudogene. This clonotype was obtained from a male patient aged 55-69 years who received an allogeneic stem cell transplant from a related donor and was CMV-positive. The graft donor may have given rise to some T cells. Here the CDR3 DNA reads TGTGCAAGTCGCCTGGGCGTTAGGGGAAGGCAGCCCCAGCATTTT. Its translation is CASRLGVRGRQPQHF.